This paragraph covers one T cell receptor (beta chain) sequence. Its cognate antigen is unknown. Germline loops: CDR1 LGHDT, CDR2 YNNKEL (reference sequence). V lost 4 bases, J lost 8 bases, and 10 bases stayed unmatched. The CDR3 contains 14 residues. The source of the sample is a study of blood T cells in healthy people across ages. The authors ran a second PCR of 7 to 11 cycles using a sample-barcoded 5' primer and a J-beta primer mix. TCRdb reprocessed the 5' RACE reads with MiXCR, giving one entry per CDR3 protein. The sample records some 1.4 million distinct CDR3 sequences, 42% being singletons. The amount of total RNA extracted per sample was at least 5 micrograms. General study results and limits: When set beside aged donors, long-lived donors presented more naive CD4+ cells and higher diversity.

The sample consisted of blood. This chain uses TRBV3-1 with TRBJ1-2; the match to TRBD1 covers 7 bases. The receptor was derived from a young woman in good health. CDR3 bases: TGTGCCAGCAGCCTACAGGGGCCCGTTGGAGGCTACACCTTC. This sequence encodes CASSLQGPVGGYTF.